Each of the 17 T cell receptor beta chains below was sequenced from the same sample in a study of blood T cell repertoires in COVID-19. The method was immunoSEQ multiplex PCR; TCRdb's version includes in-frame clones alone and lacks a portion of them. The sample shows about 14,000 clones, roughly 82% of them seen only once. The sample taken for sequencing was peripheral blood. Receptor source: a woman aged 50 to 60 with active or convalescent COVID-19.

This clone has just a few counts. The rearrangement joins TRBV18 to TRBJ1-2; TRBD1 aligns across 10 bases. Trimming removed 5 bases from V and 2 bases from J; junction bases left unmatched: 2. From germline, CDR1 is KGHSH and CDR2 LQKENI. The CDR3 length is 14 residues. CDR3 bases: TGTGCCAGCTCAGAGGGACAGGGGAACTATGGCTACACCTTC. Translation: CASSEGQGNYGYTF.

V gene TRBV7-9 combines with J gene TRBJ1-5, with a tentative D call TRBD1 (6 bases). The CDR3 extends over 15 amino acids. Germline V gene sequence: CDR1 SEHNR, CDR2 FQNEAQ (reference sequence). Trimming shortened V by 4 bases and J by 5 bases, and 15 bases separated the two germline ends. In DNA, the CDR3 is TGTGCCAGCAGCTCCAGGGGAGGGGAGGATCAGCCCCAGCATTTT. This gives the protein CASSSRGGEDQPQHF.

This chain joins TRBV6-4 and TRBJ2-7; 9 bases agree with TRBD2. The germline V gene has CDR1 MRHNA and CDR2 SNTAGT. The CDR3 length is 15 residues. J gave up 7 bases and V 7 bases, and 14 bases lay outside the gene matches. CDR3 in amino acids: CASTSGTGNILEQYF. CDR3 in DNA: TGTGCCAGCACTAGCGGGACTGGAAATATTTTAGAGCAGTACTTC.

This chain connects TRBV6-6 to TRBJ1-5; 7 bases fit TRBD1. V shed 6 bases and J 5 bases; nucleotides not matched to a gene: 10. This CDR3 contains 15 residues. Looked up from germline, CDR1 is MNHNY and CDR2 is SVGAGI (reference sequence). DNA of the CDR3: TGTGCCAGCAGCGCAGACAGGGCCGAACATCAGCCCCAGCATTTT. Residues: CASSADRAEHQPQHF.

A few counts support this clone. V and J are TRBV19 and TRBJ1-5; D may be TRBD1 (5 bases). V lost 3 bases to trimming and J lost 0 bases, with 15 bases between them. Germline V CDR1 and CDR2: LNHDA, SQIVND (reference sequence). The CDR3 is 17 residues long. DNA of the CDR3: TGTGCCAGTAGTATTATACAGGACGACCATAGCAATCAGCCCCAGCATTTT. Translating gives CASSIIQDDHSNQPQHF.

The chain joins TRBV20-1 to TRBJ1-2; no reliable D call. The length of the CDR3 is 11 residues. The V and J ends lost 0 bases and 5 bases respectively, with 4 bases between them. Germline V gene lookup returns CDR1 DFQATT and CDR2 SNEGSKA (reference sequence). DNA for the CDR3: TGCAGTGCTAGAGACCCATATGGCTACACCTTC. Translation gives CSARDPYGYTF.

The chain carries TRBV2 and TRBJ2-2, with 7 bases identical to TRBD2. The CDR3 length is 15 residues. Trimming cost V 7 bases and J 0 bases; bases outside gene matches: 5. CDR1 is SNHLY and CDR2 is FYNNEI in the germline V gene. The CDR3 nucleotides are TGTGCCAGCAAGTGGGGGGGTGCGAACACCGGGGAGCTGTTTTTT. Its protein product is CASKWGGANTGELFF. Looking up the rest from reference TRBV2 and TRBJ2-2 gives the full variable domain: EPEVTQTPSHQVTQMGQEVILRCVPISNHLYFYWYRQILGQKVEFLVSFYNNEISEKSEIFDDQFSVERPDGSNFTLKIRSTKLEDSAMYFCASKWGGANTGELFFGEGSRLTVL.

The chain has TRBV7-9 and TRBJ2-6; TRBD1 matches at 9 bases. Germline values: CDR1 SEHNR, CDR2 FQNEAQ (reference sequence). The CDR3 totals 15 residues. The junction had 9 bases not matched to a gene; V was cut back by 3 bases and J by 12 bases. CDR3 nucleotide sequence: TGTGCCAGCAGCTTGTCCGGGACAGGGTTATTCGTCCTGACTTTC. This codes for CASSLSGTGLFVLTF. The complete variable domain, with remaining parts taken from reference TRBV7-9 and TRBJ2-6, reads DTGVSQNPRHKITKRGQNVTFRCDPISEHNRLYWYRQTLGQGPEFLTYFQNEAQLEKSRLLSDRFSAERPKGSFSTLEIQRTEQGDSAMYLCASSLSGTGLFVLTFGAGSRLTVL.

This chain links TRBV28 with TRBJ1-4, with a weak D call TRBD1 (5 bases). CDR1 MDHEN and CDR2 SYDVKM come from the germline V gene. The CDR3 loop spans 14 amino acids. The V end was cut by 4 bases, the J end by 4 bases, with 10 bases between. CDR3 in amino acids: CASSWGDDNEKLFF. DNA of the CDR3: TGTGCCAGCAGTTGGGGGGACGATAATGAAAAACTGTTTTTT.

The V gene is TRBV18, the J gene TRBJ1-6; TRBD1 matches at 7 bases. V trimming: 3 bases; J trimming: 7 bases; junction bases outside the gene matches: 3. CDR1 and CDR2 from the germline V gene are KGHSH and LQKENI. CDR3 length equals 14 residues. DNA for the CDR3: TGTGCCAGCTCACCCGGACAGGAAAATTCACCCCTCCACTTT. This translates into CASSPGQENSPLHF.

This chain connects TRBV5-4 to TRBJ2-7, with D possibly matching TRBD1 (6 bases). Germline V gene sequence: CDR1 SGHNT, CDR2 YYREEE (reference sequence). The V and J ends lost 0 bases and 5 bases respectively, with 12 bases between them. This CDR3 region has 14 residues. The CDR3 here is CASSLVGAAHEQYF. The CDR3 DNA sequence: TGTGCCAGCAGCTTGGTGGGGGCGGCCCACGAGCAGTACTTC.

The table lists this clone with a few counts. V and J are TRBV5-4 and TRBJ1-6, with TRBD1 matching 8 bases. Losses at the gene ends were 3 bases for V and 7 bases for J; bases not matched to a gene: 9. In germline, CDR1 is SGHNT, CDR2 YYREEE (reference sequence). The CDR3 covers 16 residues. The CDR3 coding sequence is TGTGCCAGCAGCTGGTCCCGGGACAGGAGGAATTCACCCCTCCACTTT. The encoded protein is CASSWSRDRRNSPLHF.

The V and J genes are TRBV13 and TRBJ1-2; possible D gene TRBD1, 5 bases. CDR3 length equals 14 residues. Trimming left V 4 bases short and J 3 bases short, with 12 bases between. Germline assignment: CDR1 PRHDT and CDR2 FYEKMQ (reference sequence). The CDR3 DNA reads TGTGCCAGCAGCTCCGTTACAGGCGACTATGGCTACACCTTC. As protein: CASSSVTGDYGYTF.

The gene calls are TRBV28 and TRBJ2-1, with 12 positions matching TRBD2. The CDR3 sequence is 15 residues long. CDR1 and CDR2 (germline): MDHEN, SYDVKM. The V and J ends lost 2 bases and 10 bases, in that order; junction bases with no gene match: 6. This CDR3 is CASSLGLAGSGEQFF. DNA for the CDR3: TGTGCCAGCAGTTTAGGACTAGCGGGGTCAGGGGAGCAGTTCTTC.

The chain links TRBV19 to TRBJ1-1, with a possible D match to TRBD1 (5 bases). This CDR3 comprises 12 residues. Trimming removed 6 bases from V and 6 bases from J, with 11 bases in between. Germline loops: CDR1 LNHDA, CDR2 SQIVND (reference sequence). The CDR3 loop reads CASRPGGPEAFF. CDR3 in DNA: TGTGCCAGTAGGCCGGGGGGACCTGAAGCTTTCTTT.

The chain couples TRBV3-1 (or the pseudogene TRBV3-2) to TRBJ2-7; TRBD2 is a possible D gene (5 bases). Trimming took 0 bases from V and 0 from J, leaving 18 bases between them. Germline V lookup: CDR1 LGHDT, CDR2 YNNKEL (reference sequence). The length of the CDR3 is 18 residues. This CDR3 reads CASSQEGIFGVSSYEQYF. CDR3 sequence (DNA): TGTGCCAGCAGCCAAGAGGGCATCTTCGGGGTGAGCTCCTACGAGCAGTACTTC.

The chain uses TRBV5-1 and TRBJ2-1, with unresolved D. The CDR3 runs 12 residues. V was clipped by 4 bases and J by 3 bases, with 5 bases between them. Germline V lookup: CDR1 SGHRS, CDR2 YFSETQ. CDR3 region: CASSQNYNEQFF. The CDR3 region has the DNA TGCGCCAGCAGCCAAAACTACAATGAGCAGTTCTTC.